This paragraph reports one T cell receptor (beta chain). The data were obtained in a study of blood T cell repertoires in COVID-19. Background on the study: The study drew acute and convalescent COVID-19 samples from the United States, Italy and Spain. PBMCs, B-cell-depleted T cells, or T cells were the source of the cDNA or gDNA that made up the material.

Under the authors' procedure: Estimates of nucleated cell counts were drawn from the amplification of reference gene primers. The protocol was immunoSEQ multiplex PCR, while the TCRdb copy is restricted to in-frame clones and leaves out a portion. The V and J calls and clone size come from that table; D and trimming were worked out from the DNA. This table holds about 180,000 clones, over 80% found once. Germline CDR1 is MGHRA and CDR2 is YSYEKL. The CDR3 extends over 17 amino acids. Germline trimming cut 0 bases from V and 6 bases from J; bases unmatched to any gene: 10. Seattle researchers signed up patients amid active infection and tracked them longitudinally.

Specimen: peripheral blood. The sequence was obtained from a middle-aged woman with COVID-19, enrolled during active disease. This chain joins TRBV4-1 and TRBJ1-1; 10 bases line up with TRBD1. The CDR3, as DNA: TGCGCCAGCAGCCAAGAGGGCCTAGGGACAGGGGTCGCTGAAGCTTTCTTT. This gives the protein CASSQEGLGTGVAEAFF.